Listed below are T cell receptor beta chains from one sample, sequenced in a study of blood T cell repertoires in COVID-19. The table came from immunoSEQ multiplex PCR; TCRdb's copy has only in-frame clones and leaves some out. The sample contains about 220,000 clones, around 82% of which appear only once. The specimen sequenced was peripheral blood. These receptors all come from a human donor in a cohort sampled during active COVID-19. The CDR3 runs from the conserved cysteine through the conserved F or W. A D gene is named only where the DNA matches it firmly. Clone sizes are given selectively: once, few, many, or a class where the clone is expanded.

TGTGCCAGCAGCCCAGGGACAGGGTTTGGTGAAGCTTTCTTT CASSPGTGFGEAFF TRBJ1-1 14 . TRBV5-4 TRBD1
TGTGCCAGCAGCTCGGGACTAGCGGGAGAAGAGACCCAGTACTTC CASSSGLAGEETQYF TRBJ2-5 15 . TRBV7-6 TRBD2
TGCAGTGCCGGACTAGCTGAGGAGCAGTTCTTC CSAGLAEEQFF TRBJ2-1 11 . TRBV20-1 TRBD2
TGCGCCAGCAGCTTGTCGCAGGGGGTGAGCGAAAAACTGTTTTTT CASSLSQGVSEKLFF TRBJ1-4 15 . TRBV5-1 TRBD1
TGTGCCAGCAGCTTAGGCCTAGCGGGAGTCTACAATGAGCAGTTCTTC CASSLGLAGVYNEQFF TRBJ2-1 16 . TRBV5-6 TRBD2
TGTGCCAGCTCACCAACTACAGGGCTGAACTATGGCTACACCTTC CASSPTTGLNYGYTF TRBJ1-2 15 once TRBV18 .
TGCGCCAGCAGCCCTGGCGGGGGGATGGACACTGAAGCTTTCTTT CASSPGGGMDTEAFF TRBJ1-1 15 . TRBV5-1 .
TGTGCCAGCAGCGCACGACAGACAGATACGCAGTATTTT CASSARQTDTQYF TRBJ2-3 13 . TRBV11-2 .
TGTGCCAGCAGCTTGGGGACAGATAGCTCCTACGAGCAGTACTTC CASSLGTDSSYEQYF TRBJ2-7 15 . TRBV5-4 .
TGTGCCAGCAGCTTGGACAGGGAATATGGCTACACCTTC CASSLDREYGYTF TRBJ1-2 13 . TRBV5-6 .
TGTGCCAGCAGCCCCCGGGGAGGGGCGAACCAAGAGACCCAGTACTTC CASSPRGGANQETQYF TRBJ2-5 16 . TRBV5-5 TRBD2
TGCGCCAGCAGCAGACTAGCGGGAGTTTGGACCGGGGAGCTGTTTTTT CASSRLAGVWTGELFF TRBJ2-2 16 . TRBV5-1 TRBD2
TGTGCCAGCAGGGGACAATACACTGAAGCTTTCTTT CASRGQYTEAFF TRBJ1-1 12 few TRBV6-6 .
TGTGCCAGCAGTTATGTGCAGGCAGATACGCAGTATTTT CASSYVQADTQYF TRBJ2-3 13 once TRBV6-2/TRBV6-3 .
TGTGCCAGTAGTTCGGGGATCGAGCAGTACTTC CASSSGIEQYF TRBJ2-7 11 . TRBV19 .
TGCAGCGTTTACGAGGGCACCATATATTTT CSVYEGTIYF TRBJ1-3 10 . TRBV29-1 .
TGTGCCAGCAGCTTAAACGGAGCCGGGGAGCTGTTTTTT CASSLNGAGELFF TRBJ2-2 13 few TRBV7-3 .
TGCAGCGCACGGCAGGGAAGAGCTTTCTTT CSARQGRAFF TRBJ1-1 10 few TRBV29-1 .
TGTGCCAGCAGCTTCTACCGGGCCTACGAGCAGTACTTC CASSFYRAYEQYF TRBJ2-7 13 . TRBV5-6 .
TGTGCCAGCAGCCCCGGCGGGGGCTCCTCTGGGGCCAACGTCCTGACTTTC CASSPGGGSSGANVLTF TRBJ2-6 17 . TRBV11-3 .
TGTGCCAGTAGTCCCCCGAGATGGACTGAAGCTTTCTTT CASSPPRWTEAFF TRBJ1-1 13 . TRBV19 .
TGTGCCAGCACCGGGACAGGGGAGTACAATGAGCAGTTCTTC CASTGTGEYNEQFF TRBJ2-1 14 . TRBV6-5 TRBD1
TGTGCCAGCAGCTTGATCGGGAGTAGGACAGATACGCAGTATTTT CASSLIGSRTDTQYF TRBJ2-3 15 . TRBV5-4 .
TGTGCCAGTAGTATTGGACAGGGGGCTCGTGAGACCCAGTACTTC CASSIGQGARETQYF TRBJ2-5 15 . TRBV19 TRBD1
TGTGCCAGCAGCTTAGGTGCCTTGGCAGGGGGGGAGACCCAGTACTTC CASSLGALAGGETQYF TRBJ2-5 16 . TRBV7-9 .
TGTGCCAGCAGCGTTGGGACCGCTCGGGGAGGTTCACCCCTCCACTTT CASSVGTARGGSPLHF TRBJ1-6 16 . TRBV9 .
TGTGCCAGCAGTTACTCGCGACAGGGGGGATCCTACGAGCAGTACTTC CASSYSRQGGSYEQYF TRBJ2-7 16 . TRBV6-5 TRBD1
TGTGCCGAGGGGTCGGTAGCGGGGGGTACAGATACGCAGTATTTT CAEGSVAGGTDTQYF TRBJ2-3 15 . TRBV7-2 TRBD2
TGTGCCAGCAGCCTCGGTCCGGGGAGCCAGCCCCAGCATTTT CASSLGPGSQPQHF TRBJ1-5 14 . TRBV2 .
TGTGCCACCAGTGTCTCCAGGGGGCCTGGGGCCAACGTCCTGACTTTC CATSVSRGPGANVLTF TRBJ2-6 16 . TRBV24-1 TRBD1
TGTGCCAGCTCACCCAACTTGGGTCTAGGCAATGAGCAGTTCTTC CASSPNLGLGNEQFF TRBJ2-1 15 . TRBV18 .
TGTGCCAGCAGTCCTTTCAGGGACACTGAAGCTTTCTTT CASSPFRDTEAFF TRBJ1-1 13 few TRBV7-9 .
TGTGCCAGCAGCTGGTCTAGGGGGACGGCCCACGAGCAGTACTTC CASSWSRGTAHEQYF TRBJ2-7 15 . TRBV5-6 .